A single sample is the source of the 10 T cell receptor beta chains below, sequenced in a study of cytomegalovirus exposure and HLA in healthy donors. PCR primers comprised 60 Vbeta and 13 Jbeta primers. Only in-frame clones appear in the TCRdb table, and some are missing; sequencing was by immunoSEQ multiplex PCR. The data contain around 150,000 clones, roughly 80% of them singletons. The sequencing input was PBMCs. Receptors were obtained from a woman aged 45-60 years in good health and CMV-seropositive.

The rearrangement links TRBV30 to TRBJ2-7, with 8 bases identical to TRBD2. The germline V gene encodes CDR1 GTSNPN and CDR2 SVGIG (reference sequence). The junction had 11 bases not matched to a gene; V was cut back by 4 bases and J by 0 bases. The CDR3 spans 16 residues. As DNA, the CDR3 is TGTGCCTGGACCCCATTACGGGAGGGCCGCTCCTACGAGCAGTACTTC. It is translated as CAWTPLREGRSYEQYF.

This clone was found once. Because the CDR3 is missing its conserved closing phenylalanine or tryptophan, this is likely a read error. The chain recombines TRBV7-9 with TRBJ2-3, with D tentatively TRBD1 (6 bases). With 3 bases removed from V and 0 bases from J, the gap between germline ends came to 13 bases. Germline V gene sequence: CDR1 SEHNR, CDR2 FQNEAQ (reference sequence). The CDR3 has 16 residues. The CDR3 loop is CASSFSGQISTDTQYL. The CDR3 nucleotides read TGTGCCAGCAGCTTCTCTGGACAGATCAGCACAGATACGCAGTATCTT.

This chain connects TRBV20-1 to TRBJ1-2; a possible D gene is TRBD1 (6 bases). Trimming stripped 6 bases from V and 8 bases from J, with 13 bases between. The length of the CDR3 is 11 residues. Germline values: CDR1 DFQATT, CDR2 SNEGSKA (reference sequence). The CDR3 DNA is TGCAGTGCCCACTGGGGGGGCGGCTACACCTTC. Protein product: CSAHWGGGYTF.

The CDR3 loop reads CASSPAGGPTRYYEQYF. Written as DNA, the CDR3 is TGTGCCAGCAGCCCAGCGGGAGGGCCGACTCGGTATTACGAGCAGTACTTC. The chain uses TRBV7-2 and TRBJ2-7; TRBD2 agrees at 10 bases. From germline, CDR1 is SGHTA and CDR2 FQGNSA. CDR3 length equals 17 residues. The J segment lost 4 bases and the V segment lost 5 bases, leaving 14 bases of the junction unmatched.

The rearrangement links TRBV5-1 to TRBJ2-2, with 7 bases fitting TRBD1. The CDR3 sequence is 15 residues long. The junction had 10 bases not matched to a gene; V was cut back by 6 bases and J by 5 bases. Per the germline V gene, CDR1 is SGHRS and CDR2 is YFSETQ. CDR3 coding DNA: TGCGCCAGCAAATCACAGGGGCCGAGAACCGGGGAGCTGTTTTTT. Protein sequence: CASKSQGPRTGELFF.

The chain joins TRBV5-4 to TRBJ2-5; no firm D call. CDR3 length: 12 amino acids. CDR1 and CDR2 (germline): SGHNT, YYREEE (reference sequence). The V and J ends lost 5 bases and 5 bases respectively, with 10 bases between them. In DNA, the CDR3 is TGTGCCAGCAGTAATTTCCCCGAGACCCAGTACTTC. Translation gives CASSNFPETQYF.

This clone was counted between two and nine times. The gene calls are TRBV9 and TRBJ2-5; TRBD2 agrees at 8 bases. This CDR3 is built from 16 residues. Germline CDR1 and CDR2: SGDLS and YYNGEE. Losses at the gene ends were 4 bases for V and 1 base for J; bases not matched to a gene: 9. The CDR3, as DNA: TGTGCCAGCAGCCCCTCGGCGCGGGGGGTCCAAGAGACCCAGTACTTC. Protein: CASSPSARGVQETQYF.

The V gene is TRBV2, the J gene TRBJ1-2, with D possibly being TRBD1 (5 bases). The ends were cut back, 4 bases at V and 1 base at J, with 13 bases in the middle. The CDR3 sequence is 15 residues long. Germline lookup yields CDR1 SNHLY and CDR2 FYNNEI. For the CDR3, the DNA is TGTGCCAGCAGTGTTGGTGGGGCAAATAACTATGGCTACACCTTC. This gives the protein CASSVGGANNYGYTF.

The chain carries TRBV7-2 and TRBJ2-1, with D perhaps TRBD1 (5 bases). CDR1 and CDR2 from the germline V gene are SGHTA and FQGNSA. The germline V and J ends were trimmed by 2 bases and 10 bases, with 9 bases remaining between them. This CDR3 contains 12 residues. CDR3 DNA: TGTGCCAGCAGCTTAACAAGACAGGAGCAGTTCTTC. This translates into CASSLTRQEQFF.

The chain is built from TRBV27 and TRBJ2-6; the match to TRBD1 covers 9 bases. V shed 5 bases and J 13 bases; nucleotides not matched to a gene: 9. The germline CDR1 and CDR2 sequences are MNHEY and SMNVEV (reference sequence). The CDR3 extends over 14 amino acids. CDR3 DNA: TGTGCCAGCAGTCCGCGGACAGGGGTGCGGGTCCTGACTTTC. Translation gives CASSPRTGVRVLTF.